The clone carrying this TCR beta chain was found many times. Amplification of TCR beta CDR3 regions was performed using RNA transcripts as template. First-round RT-PCR with HTBI primers amplified the TCR CDR3 region. A single record per CDR3 protein comes from TCRdb applying MiXCR to the multiplex PCR reads. The table lists roughly 750,000 distinct CDR3 sequences, 16% of them singletons, with about 8.4% in the top ten. This sample stems from a study of T cells in Graves' hyperthyroidism and ophthalmopathy. Study context: Specimen type is peripheral blood, collected at initial diagnosis prior to any treatment.

Orbital computed tomography, thyroid ultrasound, serum thyroxine and TRAb, and clinical symptoms together informed the diagnoses. Sequenced: blood. This TCR was sampled from a man in his late teens or twenties with Graves' hyperthyroidism.

CDR3 nucleotides: TGCAGTGCCAAGAGGGGGGGACAGGGCTTCTCCTACGAGCAGTACTTC. Translating it yields CSAKRGGQGFSYEQYF. The V call is TRBV20-1, the J call TRBJ2-7; 9 bases align to TRBD1. Germline V gene data show CDR1 as DFQATT and CDR2 as SNEGSKA (reference sequence). Trimming at V came to 6 bases and at J to 0 bases, leaving 12 bases not matched to a gene. The CDR3 totals 16 residues.